These 17 T cell receptor beta chains originate from one sample sequenced in a study of T cell responses to AZD1222 COVID-19 vaccine (dated by TCRdb to the early 2020s). The sample's time point label, in plain terms: baseline before first vaccination. The protocol used for the library was the immunoSEQ multiplex PCR assay. TCRdb limited this immuneACCESS table to in-frame rearrangements with V and J called. A share of clones is missing; checked studies link under half to unresolved V genes, and the rest is unexplained. This sample comprises about 120,000 clones, more than 65% of them detected only once. The ten largest account for about 9% of the sample. The sample consisted of peripheral blood, taken on day 0 of AZD1222 vaccination. These receptors originate from an adult in good health.

The chain is built from TRBV6-2 or TRBV6-3 and TRBJ1-5; 8 bases agree with TRBD1. Germline-derived CDR1 and CDR2 are MNHEY and SVGEGT. The CDR3 has 15 residues. V was clipped by 6 bases and J by 4 bases; unmatched bases: 8. CDR3 sequence reads: CASSLQGARNQPQHF. CDR3 sequence (DNA): TGTGCCAGCAGCCTTCAGGGGGCGCGGAATCAGCCCCAGCATTTT.

The chain recombines TRBV19 with TRBJ2-1; 8 bases match TRBD1. Trimming cost V 3 bases and J 1 base; bases outside gene matches: 2. Per germline, CDR1 LNHDA and CDR2 SQIVND (reference sequence). This CDR3 comprises 15 residues. The CDR3 is CASSIRDRSYNEQFF. Written as DNA, the CDR3 is TGTGCCAGTAGTATTCGGGACAGGTCCTACAATGAGCAGTTCTTC.

The chain has TRBV18 and TRBJ2-1; D is uncertain. This CDR3 is 11 amino acids long. From germline, CDR1 is KGHSH and CDR2 LQKENI. V dropped 10 bases and J dropped 1 base, with 5 bases sitting between them. As DNA, the CDR3 is TGTGCCACCATTTCCTACAATGAGCAGTTCTTC. Its protein is CATISYNEQFF.

The chain links TRBV18 to TRBJ2-3; the D is unclear. CDR1 KGHSH and CDR2 LQKENI come from the germline V gene. This CDR3 has 13 amino acids. V was cut by 6 bases and J by 4 bases, with 11 bases left in between. The CDR3 spells CASSTPSADTQYF. CDR3 nucleotide sequence: TGTGCCAGCTCCACCCCGTCGGCAGATACGCAGTATTTT.

With regard to this clone: Other DNA sequences of this sample code for an identical CDR3. The chain recombines TRBV3-1 (or the pseudogene TRBV3-2) with TRBJ1-4; D call uncertain. Germline V gene sequence: CDR1 LGHDT, CDR2 YNNKEL (reference sequence). The CDR3 has 12 amino acids. V lost 1 base to trimming and J lost 8 bases, with 5 bases between them. CDR3 nucleotide sequence: TGTGCCAGCAGCCAAGGACGGGAAAAACTGTTTTTT. As protein: CASSQGREKLFF.

Notes on this clone: Other DNA sequences in the same sample also yield this CDR3. The J gene is TRBJ1-5, the V gene TRBV7-2; D not certain. V was pared by 0 bases and J by 4 bases, with 7 bases between. Germline assignment: CDR1 SGHTA and CDR2 FQGNSA. This CDR3 spans 14 amino acids. The CDR3 protein is CASSLALGNQPQHF. The CDR3 nucleotides read TGTGCCAGCAGCTTAGCGCTAGGGAATCAGCCCCAGCATTTT.

V is TRBV29-1 and J is TRBJ1-6, with 8 bases that match TRBD1. Germline assignment: CDR1 SQVTM and CDR2 ANQGSEA. Losses at the gene ends were 6 bases for V and 5 bases for J; bases not matched to a gene: 3. This CDR3 contains 13 residues. Here the CDR3 reads CSVGQGHNSPLHF. The CDR3, as DNA: TGCAGCGTCGGACAGGGCCATAATTCACCCCTCCACTTT.

The CDR3 sequence is CASAEQPNTEAFF. In DNA, the CDR3 is TGTGCCAGCGCGGAACAGCCGAACACTGAAGCTTTCTTT. The chain combines TRBV14 with TRBJ1-1; D not certain. V lost 8 bases, J lost 1 base, and 11 bases lay in between. The germline V gene encodes CDR1 SGHDN and CDR2 FVKESK. The CDR3 runs 13 residues.

This clone was seen once. This rearrangement joins TRBV7-3 to TRBJ1-5; no definite D call. The ends were cut back, 5 bases at V and 3 bases at J, with 14 bases in the middle. The CDR3 spans 15 residues. Germline V CDR1 and CDR2: SGHTA, FQGTGA. CDR3 loop: CASSLSPGPNQPQHF. CDR3 DNA: TGTGCCAGCAGCCTAAGCCCTGGCCCCAATCAGCCCCAGCATTTT.

The V call is TRBV18, the J call TRBJ2-7, with 11 positions matching TRBD2. Germline V gene lookup returns CDR1 KGHSH and CDR2 LQKENI. This CDR3 has 14 residues. The J segment lost 5 bases and the V segment lost 6 bases, leaving 6 bases of the junction unmatched. CDR3 protein: CASSQLAGEDEQYF. CDR3 DNA: TGTGCCAGCTCGCAACTAGCGGGAGAGGACGAGCAGTACTTC.

This sequence joins TRBV7-8 and TRBJ2-7; 13 nucleotides agree with TRBD2. V shed 5 bases, J shed 3 bases, and the junction held 4 bases outside the gene matches. The CDR3 covers 15 residues. CDR1 is SGHVS, CDR2 FQNEAQ, per germline. The CDR3 spells CASSRTSGGHYEQYF. The CDR3 DNA is TGTGCCAGCAGCCGGACTAGCGGGGGACACTACGAGCAGTACTTC.

In its sample, this clone was seen a few times. The chain links TRBV7-2 to TRBJ1-2; 8 positions agree with TRBD1. CDR1 and CDR2 from the germline V gene are SGHTA and FQGNSA. Trimming removed 3 bases from V and 3 bases from J; junction bases left unmatched: 3. This CDR3 is 14 amino acids long. The CDR3 reads CASSFQGADYGYTF. CDR3 coding DNA: TGTGCCAGCAGCTTCCAGGGGGCTGACTATGGCTACACCTTC.

This rearrangement joins TRBV27 to TRBJ2-5; maybe TRBD2 (6 bases). Trimming shortened V by 5 bases and J by 2 bases, and 12 bases separated the two germline ends. Per germline, CDR1 MNHEY and CDR2 SMNVEV (reference sequence). The CDR3 totals 14 residues. Written as DNA, the CDR3 is TGTGCCAGCAGTCTAAACGGGGGTCAAGAGACCCAGTACTTC. This sequence encodes CASSLNGGQETQYF.

This chain joins TRBV18 and TRBJ1-2, with 8 nucleotides matching TRBD1. Germline CDR1 reads KGHSH; CDR2 reads LQKENI. With V trimmed by 5 bases and J by 8 bases, 4 bases remained unmatched. The CDR3 loop spans 12 amino acids. Here the CDR3 reads CASSEDRDGYTF. The CDR3 region has the DNA TGTGCCAGCTCAGAGGACAGGGACGGCTACACCTTC.

The chain employs TRBV28 and TRBJ1-2; TRBD1 might be the D (6 bases). Per the germline V gene, CDR1 is MDHEN and CDR2 is SYDVKM. CDR3 length: 14 residues. Trimming took off 10 bases at V and 2 bases at J, with 17 bases between the two ends. DNA for the CDR3: TGTGCCACCCAGAAGGGGGGTATCAACTATGGCTACACCTTC. Amino acid sequence: CATQKGGINYGYTF.

The CDR3 reads CAISDEKLFF. In DNA, the CDR3 is TGTGCCATCTCGGATGAAAAACTGTTTTTT. The V and J genes are TRBV7-9 and TRBJ1-4; D uncertain. The V gene lost 10 bases and the J gene lost 6 bases, with 6 bases spanning the gap. CDR3 length: 10 amino acids. Germline V gene lookup returns CDR1 SEHNR and CDR2 FQNEAQ (reference sequence).

The chain uses TRBV28 and TRBJ2-6; no clear D. V lost 1 base and J lost 0, with 7 bases in between. This CDR3 is built from 16 residues. In germline, CDR1 is MDHEN, CDR2 SYDVKM. The CDR3 DNA reads TGTGCCAGCAGTTTATTTGGCGCCTCTGGGGCCAACGTCCTGACTTTC. This encodes CASSLFGASGANVLTF.